This TCR beta chain comes out of a study of sequential checkpoint blockade in melanoma. As to treatment: randomized to nivolumab then ipilimumab (arm A) or the reverse (arm B). Sorted cells were live CD3+CD8+, lacking CD19 and CD56, from PBMCs. The length of the CDR3 is 14 residues. Trimming took 4 bases from V and 3 from J; bases not matched to a gene: 1. Germline CDR1 reads LNHDA; CDR2 reads SQIVND (reference sequence). Measured with immunoSEQ multiplex PCR; TCRdb has only the in-frame clones, and not every one. The table has roughly 20,000 clones, 65% to 85% seen once; the top ten hold just over 35%.

The clonotype was recovered from a human donor with melanoma. The specimen comprised CD8+ T cells sorted from blood (inferred from file names), sampled from a patient given nivolumab and ipilimumab in sequence. V is TRBV19 and J is TRBJ2-3; 10 bases line up with TRBD2. CDR3 bases: TGTGCCAGTAGTACGGGACTAGCGACAGATACGCAGTATTTT. It encodes CASSTGLATDTQYF. The full variable domain, its missing parts supplied by reference TRBV19 and TRBJ2-3, is DGGITQSPKYLFRKEGQNVTLSCEQNLNHDAMYWYRQDPGQGLRLIYYSQIVNDFQKGDIAEGYSVSREKKESFPLTVTSAQKNPTAFYLCASSTGLATDTQYFGPGTRLTVL.